This entry is about one T cell receptor (beta chain). What it binds is unknown. One end of the junction fails to match germline, which may point to a read error. The CDR3 is made up of 15 amino acids. This entry is derived from a study of blood T cells in healthy people across ages. Findings of the study overall: Significant beta diversity loss was already apparent by age roughly 44, declining roughly linearly.

The second PCR ran roughly 6 to 11 cycles with a sample-barcoded 5' primer and J-beta primers. From the 5' RACE reads, TCRdb called clonotypes with MiXCR, one entry per CDR3 protein. Counted here are some 710,000 distinct CDR3 sequences, about 20% occurring once; the ten biggest clones make up 22%. Material: blood. This clonotype was sampled from a man in his 70s in good health. The chain carries TRBV12-3 or TRBV12-4 and TRBJ1-2, with a possible D match to TRBD1 (6 bases). The CDR3, as DNA: TGTGTCAGCAGTGATAGGGGGGCTCCCCCCTATGGCTACACCTTC. This sequence encodes CVSSDRGAPPYGYTF.